This T cell receptor beta chain was profiled in a study of human T cells and chemical hapten exposure. Study information: TCR yields per sample varied mostly from small pooled library volume differences. Study conclusions and caveats: Higher patch test scores went with higher counts of PT1 expanded TCRs.

Time point meaning: patch test 3, about 24 weeks after DPC sensitization. Treatment defined: therapeutic diphenylcyclopropenone sensitization with weekly scalp DPC. The study extracted total RNA from unfractionated whole blood. As originally analysed: A typical sample had 100,000 or so TCRs, with roughly 23,224 to 690,600 overall. One entry per CDR3 protein results from TCRdb running MiXCR on the RACE reads. The V and J calls come from TCRdb's annotation, not from the publication. Seen here are tens of thousands of distinct CDR3 sequences, 12% observed once, and the top ten hold about 2.3%. This clonotype has only a few counts. No antigen is known for it. The TCR comes from a woman between 35 and 50 years old with alopecia areata. Some clones in this sample may be carry-over from other donors' samples. The specimen comprised whole blood, sampled in connection with sensitization to the hapten diphenylcyclopropenone (DPC).

The CDR3 nucleotides read TGTGCCAGCTCACCGGGGAGCGTAACCACCTACGAGCAGTACTTC. This gives the protein CASSPGSVTTYEQYF. The gene calls are TRBV18 and TRBJ2-7; TRBD2 is a possible D gene (5 bases). Germline CDR1 is KGHSH and CDR2 is LQKENI. CDR3 length: 15 residues. V lost 3 bases and J 2 bases, leaving 14 bases between the germline ends.